This is a list of T cell receptor beta chains from one sample in a study of blood T cell repertoires in COVID-19. Profiling relied on immunoSEQ multiplex PCR, and the TCRdb table lists in-frame clones only, not all of them. This table has about 210,000 clones, around 84% appearing once. Input material: peripheral blood. These receptors were obtained from a man aged 55-75 years with acute or convalescent COVID-19. Both conserved end residues are trimmed from each CDR3. Each record gives: V gene, CDR3 protein.

v_call: TRBV10-3
cdr3_aa: AISERQDNTEAF

v_call: TRBV4-2
cdr3_aa: ASSQAGQGGGETQY

v_call: TRBV5-1
cdr3_aa: ASRAQASSLGSYT

v_call: TRBV19
cdr3_aa: ASTRTGAGTDTQY

v_call: TRBV27
cdr3_aa: ASSETGLSGNTIY

v_call: TRBV10-3
cdr3_aa: AIKGTSAANEQF

v_call: TRBV4-2
cdr3_aa: ASSPGQRQNTGELF

v_call: TRBV29-1
cdr3_aa: SVVTTGLGTQY

v_call: TRBV10-2
cdr3_aa: ASSSTRGIYEQY

v_call: TRBV6-6
cdr3_aa: ASSSQGVRGYT

v_call: TRBV4-3
cdr3_aa: ASSQEVSTGAMNTEAF

v_call: TRBV2
cdr3_aa: ASRGTGASYNEQF

v_call: TRBV5-1
cdr3_aa: ASSLASGATNEQF

v_call: TRBV9
cdr3_aa: ASSSPQRGGPDTQY

v_call: TRBV11-2
cdr3_aa: ASSLRGIAEETQY

v_call: TRBV3-1/TRBV3-2
cdr3_aa: ASSLGTRIGNEQF

v_call: TRBV7-2
cdr3_aa: ASSLSGINSNQPQH

v_call: TRBV19
cdr3_aa: ASSMGTGTLDEQF

v_call: TRBV3-1/TRBV3-2
cdr3_aa: ASSPGLHTEAF

v_call: TRBV3-1/TRBV3-2
cdr3_aa: ASSPHRGRLNTEAF

v_call: TRBV6-2/TRBV6-3
cdr3_aa: ASSPWPGGSYNEQF

v_call: TRBV29-1
cdr3_aa: SVLASGPGELF

v_call: TRBV29-1
cdr3_aa: SVVTGRRTYSGNTIY

v_call: TRBV6-2/TRBV6-3
cdr3_aa: ASSYSKGSSGGSYNEQF

v_call: TRBV15
cdr3_aa: ATTRQGERYGYT

v_call: TRBV7-8
cdr3_aa: ASSLGQGGLQPQH

v_call: TRBV5-1
cdr3_aa: ASSLASGGYTDTQY

v_call: TRBV2
cdr3_aa: AREVTDTQY

v_call: TRBV4-1
cdr3_aa: ASSQLTGPGELF

v_call: TRBV6-2/TRBV6-3
cdr3_aa: ASSSTRFPGQGIDQPQH

v_call: TRBV6-2/TRBV6-3
cdr3_aa: ASSYSPDRVVYEQY

v_call: TRBV6-6
cdr3_aa: ASLLANEQF

v_call: TRBV9
cdr3_aa: ASSVRLAGVEQY

v_call: TRBV5-1
cdr3_aa: ASSASGTSTDTQY

v_call: TRBV9
cdr3_aa: ASAGTDNSPLH

v_call: TRBV30
cdr3_aa: AWDSGRTISYEQY

v_call: TRBV6-5
cdr3_aa: ASHTGGRIYSPLH

v_call: TRBV11-2
cdr3_aa: ASSLEGGTGAYEQY

v_call: TRBV5-1
cdr3_aa: ASSDRTGATEAF

v_call: TRBV6-6
cdr3_aa: ASSYQGDTQY

v_call: TRBV27
cdr3_aa: ASSSPDRENTIY